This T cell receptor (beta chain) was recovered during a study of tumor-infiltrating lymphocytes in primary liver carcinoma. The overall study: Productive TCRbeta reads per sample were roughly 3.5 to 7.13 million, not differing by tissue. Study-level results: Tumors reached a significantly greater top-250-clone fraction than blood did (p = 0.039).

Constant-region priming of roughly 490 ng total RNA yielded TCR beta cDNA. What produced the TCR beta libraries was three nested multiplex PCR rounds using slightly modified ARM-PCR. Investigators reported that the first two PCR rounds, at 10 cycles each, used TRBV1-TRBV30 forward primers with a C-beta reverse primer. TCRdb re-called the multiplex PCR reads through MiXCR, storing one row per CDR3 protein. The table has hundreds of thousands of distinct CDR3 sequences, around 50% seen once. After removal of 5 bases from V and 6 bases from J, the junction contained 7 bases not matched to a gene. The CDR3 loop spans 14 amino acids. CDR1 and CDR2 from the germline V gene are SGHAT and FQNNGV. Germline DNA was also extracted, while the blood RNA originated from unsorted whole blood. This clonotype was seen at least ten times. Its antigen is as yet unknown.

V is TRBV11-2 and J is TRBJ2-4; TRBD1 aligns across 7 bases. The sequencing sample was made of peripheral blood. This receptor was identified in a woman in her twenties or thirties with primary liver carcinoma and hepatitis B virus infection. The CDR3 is CASSTRTGGNIQYF. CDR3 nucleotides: TGTGCCAGCAGCACCCGGACAGGTGGAAACATTCAGTACTTC.